This T cell receptor (beta chain) comes out of a study of cytomegalovirus exposure and HLA in healthy donors. Findings and limits, study-wide: Common viral pathogens seemed, in a later analysis, to connect with several of the most significant clusters. Later genetic work tied a missense DCLRE1C variant to beta-chain V and J trimming.

Primers: 60 Vbeta forward and 13 Jbeta reverse. TCRdb's copy holds only in-frame clones and misses some; the assay was immunoSEQ multiplex PCR. The sample records roughly 200,000 clones, around 90% being singletons. The ends were cut back, 5 bases at V and 2 bases at J, with 13 bases in the middle. This CDR3 has 15 residues. Germline CDR1 reads MDHEN; CDR2 reads SYDVKM. Regarding this clone: Its matching antigen is unknown.

The clonotype was recovered from a boy aged 2 to 10 in good health and CMV-seronegative. Sample: PBMCs. The rearrangement uses TRBV28 and TRBJ1-3, with D perhaps TRBD1 (5 bases). Here the CDR3 reads CASSTPGGAGNTIYF. CDR3 nucleotides: TGTGCCAGCAGTACCCCGGGGGGGGCTGGAAACACCATATATTTT. The full variable domain, completed using reference TRBV28 and TRBJ1-3, is DVKVTQSSRYLVKRTGEKVFLECVQDMDHENMFWYRQDPGLGLRLIYFSYDVKMKEKGDIPEGYSVSREKKERFSLILESASTNQTSMYLCASSTPGGAGNTIYFGEGSWLTVV.